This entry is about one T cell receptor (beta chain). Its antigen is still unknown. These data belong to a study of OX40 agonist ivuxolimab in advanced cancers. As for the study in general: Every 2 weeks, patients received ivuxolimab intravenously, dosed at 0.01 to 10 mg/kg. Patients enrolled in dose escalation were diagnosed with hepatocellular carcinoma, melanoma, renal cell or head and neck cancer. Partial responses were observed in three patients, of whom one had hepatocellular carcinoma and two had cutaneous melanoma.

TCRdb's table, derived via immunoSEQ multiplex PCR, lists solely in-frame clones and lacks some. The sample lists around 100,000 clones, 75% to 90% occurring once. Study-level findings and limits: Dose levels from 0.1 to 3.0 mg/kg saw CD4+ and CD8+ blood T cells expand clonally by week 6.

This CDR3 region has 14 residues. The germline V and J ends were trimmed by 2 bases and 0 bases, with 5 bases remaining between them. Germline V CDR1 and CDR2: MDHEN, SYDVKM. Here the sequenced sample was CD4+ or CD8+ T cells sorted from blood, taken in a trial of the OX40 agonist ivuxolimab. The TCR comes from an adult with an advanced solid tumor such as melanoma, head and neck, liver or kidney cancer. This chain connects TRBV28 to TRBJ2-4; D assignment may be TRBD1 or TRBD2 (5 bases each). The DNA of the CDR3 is TGTGCCAGCAGTTTAGGGGGAGCCAAAAACATTCAGTACTTC. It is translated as CASSLGGAKNIQYF.